This T cell receptor (beta chain) comes out of a study of T cell clonotyping in hematopoietic cell transplantation. Study outcomes and limitations: CD4 and CD8 repertoire contributions could not be separated without sorting.

The table came from immunoSEQ multiplex PCR; TCRdb's copy has only in-frame clones and leaves some out. The sample has about 36,000 clones, roughly 88% seen once. This clone was seen a few times. Its antigen is currently unknown. Germline V gene data show CDR1 as MGHRA and CDR2 as YSYEKL. The CDR3 extends over 16 amino acids. V gave up 2 bases and J gave up 6 bases; unmatched junction bases: 6. Sequenced input: peripheral blood mononuclear cells. This sequence originates from a middle-aged woman in good health. Some clones in this sample may be carry-over from other donors' samples. The chain has TRBV4-1 and TRBJ2-7; 14 bases line up with TRBD2. CDR3 region: CASSQYTGTSGSEQYF. CDR3 DNA sequence: TGCGCCAGCAGCCAATATACCGGGACTAGCGGGAGCGAGCAGTACTTC.